This T cell receptor (beta chain) was recovered during a study of blood T cell repertoires in COVID-19. Assay: immunoSEQ multiplex PCR; the TCRdb copy retains only in-frame clones and omits some. The sample lists over 250,000 clones, about 86% occurring once. Cohorts were based on clinical histories the participants reported. This clone was counted a few times. This CDR3 spans 15 amino acids. Looked up from germline, CDR1 is MNHEY and CDR2 is SMNVEV (reference sequence). Trimming shortened V by 3 bases and J by 4 bases, and 13 bases separated the two germline ends. This receptor was obtained from a young man with acute COVID-19. The sample consisted of PBMCs or T cells enriched from blood (not recorded which). V gene TRBV27 combines with J gene TRBJ1-5, with D possibly being TRBD1 (6 bases). The CDR3: CASSFSGVGNQPQHF. The DNA for the CDR3 is TGTGCCAGCAGTTTTTCAGGGGTCGGGAATCAGCCCCAGCATTTT.